The next 21 T cell receptor beta chains were all read from a single sample in a study of T cell changes during pregnancy in multiple sclerosis (dated by TCRdb to the late 2010s). Library preparation was by the immunoSEQ multiplex PCR assay. Sourced from immuneACCESS, this table was stored by TCRdb with only in-frame sequences that have V and J called. A share of the clones is absent; for the studies checked, an unresolved V gene accounts for under half, and the remainder has no known explanation. The sample table shows around 26,000 clones, and 88% are seen once. About 0.68% of the sample lies in the top ten. The sample here was CD4+ T cells from peripheral blood mononuclear cells, taken in the first trimester of pregnancy. These receptors were obtained from a female donor in good health, enrolled as a control in a pregnancy study.

The chain has TRBV7-2 and TRBJ2-2, with D possibly TRBD1 on 5 matching bases. This CDR3 contains 15 residues. V was pared by 3 bases and J by 0 bases, with 8 bases between. Germline-derived CDR1 and CDR2 are SGHTA and FQGNSA. CDR3 region: CASSLRQTNTGELFF. Here the CDR3 DNA reads TGTGCCAGCAGCTTGAGACAGACGAACACCGGGGAGCTGTTTTTT.

The CDR3 is CASSSGRTEETQYF. The CDR3 bases are TGTGCCAGCAGTTCCGGCCGGACAGAAGAGACCCAGTACTTC. V is TRBV6-8 and J is TRBJ2-5; D may be TRBD1 (6 bases). The V gene's germline CDR1 is MNHGY and CDR2 SAAAGT. The CDR3 is made up of 14 amino acids. The V and J ends lost 4 bases and 3 bases respectively, with 12 bases between them.

This clone was seen more than once but under ten times. V and J are TRBV29-1 and TRBJ1-2; the D is unclear. Germline V CDR1 and CDR2: SQVTM, ANQGSEA. This CDR3 comprises 10 residues. V dropped 7 bases and J dropped 6 bases, with 9 bases sitting between them. The CDR3 nucleotides read TGCAGCGCCAGACATGATGGCTACACCTTC. Encoded protein: CSARHDGYTF.

This chain links TRBV9 with TRBJ2-5, with 9 bases lining up with TRBD1. With V trimmed by 4 bases and J by 5 bases, 9 bases remained unmatched. This CDR3 has 15 residues. Per the germline V gene, CDR1 is SGDLS and CDR2 is YYNGEE. This chain's CDR3 is CASSQDRGREETQYF. DNA for the CDR3: TGTGCCAGCAGCCAAGACAGGGGGAGAGAGGAGACCCAGTACTTC.

In its sample, this clone was seen once. This sequence joins TRBV11-2 and TRBJ1-2; D not resolved. The germline CDR1 and CDR2 sequences are SGHAT and FQNNGV. CDR3 length: 13 amino acids. V was pared by 5 bases and J by 5 bases, with 12 bases between. The CDR3 DNA reads TGTGCCAGCAGCCTCAGCGGTCTTTATGGCTACACCTTC. Translating it yields CASSLSGLYGYTF.

The chain recombines TRBV6-1 with TRBJ2-1, with D maybe TRBD2 (5 bases). There are 13 residues in the CDR3. The germline gives CDR1 MNHNS, CDR2 SASEGT. Trimming shortened V by 3 bases and J by 4 bases, and 7 bases separated the two germline ends. CDR3 in amino acids: CASSDWTYNEQFF. CDR3 bases: TGTGCCAGCAGTGATTGGACTTACAATGAGCAGTTCTTC.

The chain employs TRBV4-2 and TRBJ2-7, with TRBD1 as a possible D gene (6 bases). The germline gives CDR1 LGHNA, CDR2 YNFKEQ. V lost 0 bases, J lost 3 bases, and 18 bases lay in between. The CDR3 spans 17 residues. The CDR3 loop reads CASSQDLVGGRGYEQYF. In DNA, the CDR3 is TGTGCCAGCAGCCAAGATCTTGTTGGGGGCAGGGGCTACGAGCAGTACTTC.

The J gene is TRBJ1-1, the V gene TRBV28; D perhaps matches TRBD1 (5 bases). The germline V gene encodes CDR1 MDHEN and CDR2 SYDVKM. Trimming stripped 2 bases from V and 0 bases from J, with 13 bases between. This CDR3 region has 16 residues. The CDR3 DNA reads TGTGCCAGCAGTTTAATGGAGGGGTCCATGAACACTGAAGCTTTCTTT. As protein: CASSLMEGSMNTEAFF.

The gene calls are TRBV4-1 and TRBJ2-1, with 12 bases fitting TRBD2. Per germline, CDR1 MGHRA and CDR2 YSYEKL. The V gene end was trimmed by 0 bases and the J gene end by 9 bases; junction bases not matched to a gene: 3. CDR3 size: 15 residues. This CDR3 is CASSQETSGGPEQFF. Written as DNA, the CDR3 is TGCGCCAGCAGCCAAGAAACTAGCGGGGGGCCTGAGCAGTTCTTC.

The V gene is TRBV7-6, the J gene TRBJ2-3; TRBD2 aligns across 10 bases. Per germline, CDR1 SGHVS and CDR2 FNYEAQ. CDR3 size: 16 residues. The ends lost 2 bases at V and 2 bases at J; junction bases unmatched: 4. The CDR3 reads CASSLPSGGLTDTQYF. The CDR3 coding sequence is TGTGCCAGCAGCTTACCTAGCGGGGGCCTCACAGATACGCAGTATTTT. Looking up the rest from reference TRBV7-6 and TRBJ2-3 gives the full variable domain: GAGVSQSPRYKVTKRGQDVALRCDPISGHVSLYWYRQALGQGPEFLTYFNYEAQQDKSGLPNDRFSAERPEGSISTLTIQRTEQRDSAMYRCASSLPSGGLTDTQYFGPGTRLTVL.

V is TRBV27 and J is TRBJ1-5, with unresolved D. Trimming left V 2 bases short and J 0 bases short, with 11 bases between. This CDR3 contains 16 residues. Germline V lookup: CDR1 MNHEY, CDR2 SMNVEV (reference sequence). The CDR3 region has the DNA TGTGCCAGCAGTTTACTGGCAGTGAATAGCAATCAGCCCCAGCATTTT. Translating it yields CASSLLAVNSNQPQHF.

This sequence joins TRBV5-1 and TRBJ2-7; 9 bases line up with TRBD1. Germline CDR1 reads SGHRS; CDR2 reads YFSETQ. V was clipped by 4 bases and J by 6 bases; unmatched bases: 8. This CDR3 contains 14 residues. In DNA, the CDR3 is TGCGCCAGCAGCCCACGGACAGGGGTGGGCGAGCAGTACTTC. The encoded protein is CASSPRTGVGEQYF. Combining the CDR3 with reference TRBV5-1 and TRBJ2-7 gives the whole variable domain KAGVTQTPRYLIKTRGQQVTLSCSPISGHRSVSWYQQTPGQGLQFLFEYFSETQRNKGNFPGRFSGRQFSNSRSEMNVSTLELGDSALYLCASSPRTGVGEQYFGPGTRLTVT.

The chain is built from TRBV12-5 and TRBJ2-1; D gene unclear. The ends were cut back, 3 bases at V and 6 bases at J, with 12 bases in the middle. CDR1 is LGHNT, CDR2 FRNRAP, per germline. The CDR3 length is 14 residues. CDR3 sequence: CASGFGVSVNEQFF. The CDR3 DNA reads as TGTGCTAGTGGTTTTGGAGTAAGTGTCAATGAGCAGTTCTTC.

The chain recombines TRBV6-5 with TRBJ2-7, with a weak D call TRBD2 (5 bases). The length of the CDR3 is 14 residues. V lost 5 bases, J lost 4 bases, and 15 bases lay in between. CDR1 is MNHEY, CDR2 SVGAGI, per germline. CDR3 loop: CASSAGSVPYEQYF. In DNA form, the CDR3 reads TGTGCCAGCAGTGCGGGCTCCGTTCCTTACGAGCAGTACTTC.

The V gene is TRBV7-3, the J gene TRBJ2-1, with TRBD1 matching 8 bases. V was clipped by 1 base and J by 7 bases; unmatched bases: 12. The CDR3 runs 17 residues. In germline, CDR1 is SGHTA, CDR2 FQGTGA. CDR3 amino acids: CASSLRSGGISRNEQFF. CDR3 bases: TGTGCCAGCAGCTTAAGGTCAGGGGGCATAAGTAGGAATGAGCAGTTCTTC. Full variable domain (missing parts from reference TRBV7-3 and TRBJ2-1): GAGVSQTPSNKVTEKGKYVELRCDPISGHTALYWYRQSLGQGPEFLIYFQGTGAADDSGLPNDRFFAVRPEGSVSTLKIQRTERGDSAVYLCASSLRSGGISRNEQFFGPGTRLTVL.

The chain carries TRBV7-3 and TRBJ2-1; D is unresolved. Deletions cut 2 bases from V and 2 bases from J, with 10 bases between. Germline V gene data show CDR1 as SGHTA and CDR2 as FQGTGA. The CDR3 runs 15 residues. The CDR3 region has the DNA TGTGCCAGCAGCTTAGACCGCGGCCCCTACAATGAGCAGTTCTTC. It yields the protein CASSLDRGPYNEQFF.

The V gene is TRBV5-6, the J gene TRBJ1-5, with 8 bases matching TRBD1. V trimming: 0 bases; J trimming: 4 bases; junction bases outside the gene matches: 12. This CDR3 has 18 residues. Germline assignment: CDR1 SGHDT and CDR2 YYEEEE. CDR3 loop: CASSLARRDRLANQPQHF. The CDR3 nucleotides read TGTGCCAGCAGCTTGGCCCGTCGGGACAGGCTTGCAAATCAGCCCCAGCATTTT.

This chain uses TRBV7-9 with TRBJ2-1; perhaps TRBD1 as D (5 bases). Germline loops: CDR1 SEHNR, CDR2 FQNEAQ (reference sequence). The length of the CDR3 is 15 residues. The V end lost 3 bases, the J end lost 5 bases, and 14 bases lay between the germline ends. The CDR3 loop is CASSFPGLGDNEQFF. Here the CDR3 DNA reads TGTGCCAGCAGCTTTCCAGGGTTAGGGGACAATGAGCAGTTCTTC.

This clone was counted between two and nine times. The chain recombines TRBV6-6 with TRBJ2-7; the match to TRBD1 covers 8 bases. The CDR3 is made up of 14 amino acids. The J segment lost 7 bases and the V segment lost 6 bases, leaving 11 bases of the junction unmatched. From germline, CDR1 is MNHNY and CDR2 SVGAGI (reference sequence). The CDR3 nucleotides are TGTGCCAGCAGCCAAACGGCTCACAGGGGGGAGCAGTACTTC. It codes for CASSQTAHRGEQYF.

This sequence joins TRBV28 and TRBJ1-1; tentative D call: TRBD1 (5 bases). Germline CDR1 is MDHEN and CDR2 is SYDVKM. CDR3 length: 15 amino acids. Deletions cut 4 bases from V and 5 bases from J, with 17 bases between. The CDR3: CASSSYQGLGTEAFF. CDR3 DNA: TGTGCCAGCAGTTCCTATCAGGGACTTGGGACTGAAGCTTTCTTT.

The rearrangement joins TRBV30 to TRBJ2-4; TRBD2 might be the D (6 bases). CDR3 size: 14 residues. Germline V CDR1 and CDR2: GTSNPN, SVGIG (reference sequence). Trimming stripped 2 bases from V and 10 bases from J, with 18 bases between. The CDR3 loop reads CAWSPPGLGGIQYF. The DNA of the CDR3 is TGTGCCTGGAGTCCACCGGGACTTGGGGGTATTCAGTACTTC.